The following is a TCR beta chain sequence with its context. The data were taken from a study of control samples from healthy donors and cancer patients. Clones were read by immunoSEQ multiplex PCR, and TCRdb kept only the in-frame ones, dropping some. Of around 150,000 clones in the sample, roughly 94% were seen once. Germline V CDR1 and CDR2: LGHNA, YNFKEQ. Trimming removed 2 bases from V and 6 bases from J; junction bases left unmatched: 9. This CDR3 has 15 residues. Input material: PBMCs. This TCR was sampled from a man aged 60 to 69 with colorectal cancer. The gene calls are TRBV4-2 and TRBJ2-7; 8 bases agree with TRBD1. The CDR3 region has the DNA TGTGCCAGCAGCCAATCCGGGACAGGCCCTGGCGAGCAGTACTTC. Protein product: CASSQSGTGPGEQYF.